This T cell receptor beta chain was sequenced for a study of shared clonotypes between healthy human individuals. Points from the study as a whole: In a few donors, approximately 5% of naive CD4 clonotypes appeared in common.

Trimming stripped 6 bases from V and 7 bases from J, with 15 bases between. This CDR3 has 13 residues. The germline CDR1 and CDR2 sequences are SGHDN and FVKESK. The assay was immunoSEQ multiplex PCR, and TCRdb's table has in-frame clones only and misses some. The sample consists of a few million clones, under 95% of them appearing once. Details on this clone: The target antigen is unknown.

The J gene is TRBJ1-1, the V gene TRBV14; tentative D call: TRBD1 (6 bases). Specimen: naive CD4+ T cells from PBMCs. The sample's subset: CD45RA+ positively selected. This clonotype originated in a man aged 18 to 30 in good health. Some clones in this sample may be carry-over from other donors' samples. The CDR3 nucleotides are TGTGCCAGCAGATCCAGGGGCGGTGGTGAAGCTTTCTTT. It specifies CASRSRGGGEAFF.